A single T cell receptor beta chain is shown here with its context. Only in-frame clones appear in the TCRdb table, and some are missing; sequencing was by immunoSEQ multiplex PCR. The sample lists approximately 200,000 clones; about 94% were seen once. This specimen belongs to a study of T cell responses to AZD1222 COVID-19 vaccine. V was clipped by 2 bases and J by 1 base; unmatched bases: 5. The CDR3 consists of 16 residues. From germline, CDR1 is MNHEY and CDR2 SMNVEV (reference sequence). The genes are TRBV27 and TRBJ1-3; TRBD1 matches at 7 bases. Here the sequenced sample was peripheral blood, taken on day 0 of AZD1222 vaccination. This receptor was identified in an adult in good health. The CDR3, as DNA: TGTGCCAGCAGTTTAGGCCCCAGGGGGTCTGGAAACACCATATATTTT. Its translation is CASSLGPRGSGNTIYF.